The 4 T cell receptor beta chains reported below all come from one sample, sequenced in a study of blood T cell repertoires in COVID-19 (dated by TCRdb to about 2020). Libraries were built with the immunoSEQ multiplex PCR assay. TCRdb provides this immuneACCESS table in a form limited to in-frame rearrangements. Some clones are lacking; in checked studies, under half of them reflect an unresolved V gene, and why the rest are absent is not known. The sample includes a few hundred thousand clones, with approximately 83% observed a single time. The ten largest account for 2.2% of the sample. Sequenced: PBMCs or T cells enriched from blood (not recorded which). The receptors come from a man between 25 and 39 years old who had recovered from COVID-19.

V and J are TRBV30 and TRBJ1-5, with 8 bases that match TRBD1. Germline CDR1 reads GTSNPN; CDR2 reads SVGIG (reference sequence). The CDR3 is 13 residues long. Trimming took 2 bases from V and 6 from J; bases not matched to a gene: 3. CDR3 loop: CAWSQGASQPQHF. The CDR3 coding sequence is TGTGCCTGGAGTCAGGGGGCGTCTCAGCCCCAGCATTTT.

V is TRBV6-5 and J is TRBJ2-5; D call uncertain. Trimming stripped 7 bases from V and 1 base from J, with 13 bases between. The CDR3 spans 14 residues. The V gene's germline CDR1 is MNHEY and CDR2 SVGAGI. The CDR3 bases are TGTGCCAGCATAGAGGATCTCGCCCAAGAGACCCAGTACTTC. It specifies CASIEDLAQETQYF.

The rearrangement joins TRBV19 to TRBJ1-2; no clear D gene. V lost 10 bases to trimming and J lost 0 bases, with 12 bases between them. Germline V lookup: CDR1 LNHDA, CDR2 SQIVND (reference sequence). The CDR3 is 13 residues long. This CDR3 is CATQRAPNYGYTF. Written as DNA, the CDR3 is TGTGCCACTCAACGAGCACCTAACTATGGCTACACCTTC.

The chain has TRBV24-1 and TRBJ1-2, with 7 bases matching TRBD1. Germline lookup yields CDR1 KGHDR and CDR2 SFDVKD. CDR3 length: 15 amino acids. Losses at the gene ends were 9 bases for V and 4 bases for J; bases not matched to a gene: 13. The CDR3 DNA reads as TGTGCCACCGGGTCACGGGACAGCGATTTCTATGGCTACACCTTC. It is translated as CATGSRDSDFYGYTF.